This entry lists 6 T cell receptor beta chains sequenced from one sample in a study of early T cells in non-severe SARS-CoV-2 infection. TCRdb recomputed calls from the 5' RACE reads with MiXCR, one row per CDR3 protein. This table has about 64,000 distinct CDR3 sequences, roughly 14% appearing once. Sequencing used whole blood. These receptors were collected from an adult who was a healthcare worker with PCR-confirmed SARS-CoV-2 infection or an uninfected control (not recorded which).

A few counts support this clonotype. V usage is TRBV14 and J usage is TRBJ2-6; 12 bases fit TRBD2. This CDR3 spans 19 amino acids. CDR1 SGHDN and CDR2 FVKESK come from the germline V gene. With V trimmed by 3 bases and J by 0 bases, 6 bases remained unmatched. DNA of the CDR3: TGTGCCAGCAGCCAGCGACTAGCGGGGGCAACCTCTGGGGCCAACGTCCTGACTTTC. Protein product: CASSQRLAGATSGANVLTF.

This clonotype was counted at least ten times. The chain links TRBV15 to TRBJ2-1, with a weak D call TRBD2 (6 bases). V was shortened by 6 bases and J by 6 bases, with 15 bases between the two germline ends. CDR1 LNHNV and CDR2 YYDKDF come from the germline V gene (reference sequence). The CDR3 extends over 14 amino acids. In DNA, the CDR3 is TGTGCCACCAGAGCCGGGACTGCCCTCAATGAGCAGTTCTTC. Its translation: CATRAGTALNEQFF.

This chain connects TRBV5-1 to TRBJ1-6; D possibly corresponds to TRBD1 (5 bases). V shed 4 bases and J shed 11 bases, with 10 bases lying between them. This CDR3 has 12 amino acids. The V gene's germline CDR1 is SGHRS and CDR2 YFSETQ. The CDR3 region is CASSPGTPPLHF. The CDR3 DNA reads TGCGCCAGCAGCCCCGGGACGCCACCCCTCCACTTT.

The V call is TRBV5-1, the J call TRBJ1-2; D uncertain. The germline CDR1 and CDR2 sequences are SGHRS and YFSETQ. The CDR3 runs 13 residues. V gave up 0 bases and J gave up 5 bases, with 8 bases separating them. The CDR3 bases are TGCGCCAGCAGCTTGGAAGATTTTTATGGCTACACCTTC. It yields the protein CASSLEDFYGYTF. Filled out from reference TRBV5-1 and TRBJ1-2, the complete variable domain reads KAGVTQTPRYLIKTRGQQVTLSCSPISGHRSVSWYQQTPGQGLQFLFEYFSETQRNKGNFPGRFSGRQFSNSRSEMNVSTLELGDSALYLCASSLEDFYGYTFGSGTRLTVV.

There are many counts of this clonotype. The chain uses TRBV7-3 and TRBJ1-6; D is undetermined. The CDR3 extends over 14 amino acids. The germline gives CDR1 SGHTA, CDR2 FQGTGA. V was trimmed by 0 bases and J by 5 bases, leaving 5 bases between them. The CDR3 DNA is TGTGCCAGCAGCTTAACACAGCATAATTCACCCCTCCACTTT. Residues: CASSLTQHNSPLHF.

This clonotype was counted only a few times. The chain recombines TRBV13 with TRBJ2-7; D tentatively fits TRBD1 or TRBD2 (5 bases each). The germline gives CDR1 PRHDT, CDR2 FYEKMQ (reference sequence). Trimming stripped 6 bases from V and 2 bases from J, with 20 bases between. CDR3 size: 16 residues. The CDR3 bases are TGTGCCAGCAGACACACCGGGGCCGTGCCGACCTACGAGCAGTACTTC. This sequence encodes CASRHTGAVPTYEQYF.